This T cell receptor (beta chain) was observed in a study of Graves' ophthalmopathy and Graves' hyperthyroidism. As the template, RNA transcripts were used to amplify TCR beta CDR3 regions. The library came from an HTBI-primed first-round RT-PCR and a second-round multiplex PCR. Using its own MiXCR run on the multiplex PCR reads, TCRdb lists one record per CDR3 protein. The repertoire holds around 1,000,000 distinct CDR3 sequences, with about 38% as singletons. The germline V gene has CDR1 DFQATT and CDR2 SNEGSKA (reference sequence). Trimming took off 2 bases at V and 3 bases at J, with 11 bases between the two ends. This CDR3 is built from 14 residues.

The receptor was isolated from an adult man with Graves' hyperthyroidism. The rearrangement joins TRBV20-1 to TRBJ2-1; tentatively, D is TRBD2 (5 bases). The specimen was peripheral blood or thyroid tissue (not recorded which). CDR3: CSARPSGLYNEQFF. The CDR3 DNA is TGCAGTGCTAGACCCAGCGGACTCTACAATGAGCAGTTCTTC.